The following is a T cell receptor beta chain sequence with its context. CDR1 and CDR2 (germline): SGHTA, FQGNSA. CDR3 length: 19 amino acids. Trimming took 0 bases from V and 4 from J; bases not matched to a gene: 12. This sample was taken from a study of control samples from healthy donors and cancer patients. The protocol was immunoSEQ multiplex PCR, while the TCRdb copy is restricted to in-frame clones and leaves out a portion. The sample has about 72,000 clones; approximately 92% are singletons. This chain joins TRBV7-2 and TRBJ2-2; 9 nucleotides match TRBD2. The receptor comes from an older woman in good health. The sample taken for sequencing was blood. The CDR3 nucleotides read TGTGCCAGCAGCTTAGCGCGAATGGAGCTAGCGGGGCCCACCGGGGAGCTGTTTTTT. Translating it yields CASSLARMELAGPTGELFF.